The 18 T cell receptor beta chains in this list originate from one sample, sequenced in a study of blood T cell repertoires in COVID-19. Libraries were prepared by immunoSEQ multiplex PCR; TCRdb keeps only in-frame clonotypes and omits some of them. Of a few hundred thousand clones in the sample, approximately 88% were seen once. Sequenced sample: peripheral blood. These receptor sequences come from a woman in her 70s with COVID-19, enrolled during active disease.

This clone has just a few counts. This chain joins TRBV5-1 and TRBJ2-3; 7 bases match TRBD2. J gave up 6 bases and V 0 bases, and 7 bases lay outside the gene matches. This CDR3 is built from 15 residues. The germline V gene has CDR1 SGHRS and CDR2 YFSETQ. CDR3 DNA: TGCGCCAGCAGCTTGGCCAGCGGGGTCTGGGATACGCAGTATTTT. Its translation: CASSLASGVWDTQYF. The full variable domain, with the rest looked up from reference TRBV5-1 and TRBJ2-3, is KAGVTQTPRYLIKTRGQQVTLSCSPISGHRSVSWYQQTPGQGLQFLFEYFSETQRNKGNFPGRFSGRQFSNSRSEMNVSTLELGDSALYLCASSLASGVWDTQYFGPGTRLTVL.

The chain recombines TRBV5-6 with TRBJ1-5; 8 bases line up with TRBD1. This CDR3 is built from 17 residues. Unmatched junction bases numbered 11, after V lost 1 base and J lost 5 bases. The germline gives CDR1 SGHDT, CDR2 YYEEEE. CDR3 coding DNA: TGTGCCAGCAGCTTGTTTGGGGCAGGGGGCCCTCATCAGCCCCAGCATTTT. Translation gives CASSLFGAGGPHQPQHF.

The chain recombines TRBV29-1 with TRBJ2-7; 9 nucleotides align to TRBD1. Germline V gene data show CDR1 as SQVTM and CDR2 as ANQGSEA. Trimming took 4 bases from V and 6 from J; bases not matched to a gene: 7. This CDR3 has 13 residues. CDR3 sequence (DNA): TGCAGCGTTGTACCCCAGACAGGGGGCGAGCAGTACTTC. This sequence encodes CSVVPQTGGEQYF.

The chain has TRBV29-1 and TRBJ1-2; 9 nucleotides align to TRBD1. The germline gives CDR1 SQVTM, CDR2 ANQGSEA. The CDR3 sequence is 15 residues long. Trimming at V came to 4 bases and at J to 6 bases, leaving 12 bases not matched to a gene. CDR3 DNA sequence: TGCAGCGTTGGGAGGGGACAGGGTGAAAATCATGGCTACACCTTC. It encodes CSVGRGQGENHGYTF.

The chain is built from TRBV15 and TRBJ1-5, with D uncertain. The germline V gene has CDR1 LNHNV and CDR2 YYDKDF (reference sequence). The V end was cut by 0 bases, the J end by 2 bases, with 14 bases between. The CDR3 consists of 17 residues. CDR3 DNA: TGTGCCACCAGCAGAGATCTAGGAAGTCTCGGCAATCAGCCCCAGCATTTT. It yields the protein CATSRDLGSLGNQPQHF.

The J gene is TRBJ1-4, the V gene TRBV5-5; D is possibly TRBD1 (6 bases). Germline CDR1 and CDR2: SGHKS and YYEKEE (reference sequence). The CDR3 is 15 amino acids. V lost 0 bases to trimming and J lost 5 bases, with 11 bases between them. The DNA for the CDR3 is TGTGCCAGCAGCTTGGGTGGACAGCAAAATGAAAAACTGTTTTTT. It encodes CASSLGGQQNEKLFF.

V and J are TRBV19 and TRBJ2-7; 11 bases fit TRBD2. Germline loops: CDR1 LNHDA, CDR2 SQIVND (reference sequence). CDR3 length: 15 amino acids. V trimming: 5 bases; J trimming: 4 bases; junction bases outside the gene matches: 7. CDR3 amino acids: CASSRTSGSKYEQYF. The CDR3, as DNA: TGTGCCAGTAGTCGTACTAGCGGGAGTAAGTACGAGCAGTACTTC. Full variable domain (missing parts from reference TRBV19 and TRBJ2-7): DGGITQSPKYLFRKEGQNVTLSCEQNLNHDAMYWYRQDPGQGLRLIYYSQIVNDFQKGDIAEGYSVSREKKESFPLTVTSAQKNPTAFYLCASSRTSGSKYEQYFGPGTRLTVT.

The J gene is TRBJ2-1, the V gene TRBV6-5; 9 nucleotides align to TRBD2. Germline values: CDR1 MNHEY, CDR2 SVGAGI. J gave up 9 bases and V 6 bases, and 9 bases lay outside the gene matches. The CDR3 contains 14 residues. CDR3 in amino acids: CASSGAGGPGEQFF. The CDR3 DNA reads TGTGCCAGCAGCGGGGCGGGAGGGCCAGGTGAGCAGTTCTTC.

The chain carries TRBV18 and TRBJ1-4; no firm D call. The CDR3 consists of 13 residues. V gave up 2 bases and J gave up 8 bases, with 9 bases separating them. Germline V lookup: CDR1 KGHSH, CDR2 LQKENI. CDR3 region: CASSPTNLEKLFF. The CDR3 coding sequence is TGTGCCAGCTCACCAACAAATCTGGAAAAACTGTTTTTT.

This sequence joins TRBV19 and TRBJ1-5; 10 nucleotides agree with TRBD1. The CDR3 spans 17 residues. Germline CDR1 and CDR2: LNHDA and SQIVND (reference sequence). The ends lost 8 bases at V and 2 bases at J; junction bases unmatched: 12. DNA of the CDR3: TGTGCCAGTTATGGACCTACCGGGACAGGGGGCAATCAGCCCCAGCATTTT. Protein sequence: CASYGPTGTGGNQPQHF.

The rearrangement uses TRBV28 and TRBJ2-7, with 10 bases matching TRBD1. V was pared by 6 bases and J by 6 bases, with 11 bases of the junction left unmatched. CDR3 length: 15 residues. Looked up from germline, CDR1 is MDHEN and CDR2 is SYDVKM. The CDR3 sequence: CASRSGQGDLGEQYF. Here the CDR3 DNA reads TGTGCCAGCAGATCCGGACAGGGGGATTTGGGCGAGCAGTACTTC. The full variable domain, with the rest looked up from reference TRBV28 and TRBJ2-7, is DVKVTQSSRYLVKRTGEKVFLECVQDMDHENMFWYRQDPGLGLRLIYFSYDVKMKEKGDIPEGYSVSREKKERFSLILESASTNQTSMYLCASRSGQGDLGEQYFGPGTRLTVT.

The CDR3 sequence: CASSERRQGIYEQYF. The CDR3 coding sequence is TGTGCCAGCAGTGAAAGAAGGCAGGGAATCTACGAGCAGTACTTC. The J gene is TRBJ2-7, the V gene TRBV2; a weak D match, TRBD1 (5 bases). Germline CDR1 is SNHLY and CDR2 is FYNNEI. The V and J ends lost 2 bases and 3 bases respectively, with 14 bases between them. The CDR3 loop spans 15 amino acids.

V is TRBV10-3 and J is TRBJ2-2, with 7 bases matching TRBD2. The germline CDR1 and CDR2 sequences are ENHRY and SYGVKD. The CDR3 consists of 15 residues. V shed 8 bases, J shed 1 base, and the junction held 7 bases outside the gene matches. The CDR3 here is CAIRSERENTGELFF. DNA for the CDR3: TGTGCCATCCGTTCGGAGCGGGAGAACACCGGGGAGCTGTTTTTT.

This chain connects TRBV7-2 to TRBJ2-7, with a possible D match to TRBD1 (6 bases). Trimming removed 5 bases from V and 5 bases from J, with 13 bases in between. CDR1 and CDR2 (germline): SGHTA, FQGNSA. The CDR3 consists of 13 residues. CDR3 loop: CASSPQRGNEQYF. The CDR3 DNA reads TGTGCCAGCAGCCCGCAGAGGGGGAACGAGCAGTACTTC.

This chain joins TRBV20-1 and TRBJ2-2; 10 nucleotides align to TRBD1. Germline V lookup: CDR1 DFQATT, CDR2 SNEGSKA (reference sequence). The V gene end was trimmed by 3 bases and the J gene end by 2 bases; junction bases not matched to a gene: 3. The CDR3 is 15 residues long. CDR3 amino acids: CSASRQGANTGELFF. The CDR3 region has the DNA TGCAGTGCTAGTCGACAGGGGGCCAACACCGGGGAGCTGTTTTTT.

In DNA, the CDR3 is TGTGCCAGCAGCTTAATAGGGACTTCCTCCTACGAGCAGTACTTC. Its protein is CASSLIGTSSYEQYF. This chain connects TRBV13 to TRBJ2-7, with D tentatively TRBD2 (6 bases). This CDR3 is 15 amino acids long. The germline V gene encodes CDR1 PRHDT and CDR2 FYEKMQ (reference sequence). Trimming cost V 2 bases and J 0 bases, with 11 bases left between them.

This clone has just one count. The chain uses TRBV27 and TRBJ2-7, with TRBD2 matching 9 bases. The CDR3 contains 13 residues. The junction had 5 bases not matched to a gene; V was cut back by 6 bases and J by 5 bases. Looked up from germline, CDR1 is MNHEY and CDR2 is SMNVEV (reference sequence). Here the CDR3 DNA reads TGTGCCAGCAGCAAGGGGACTAGCCACGAGCAGTACTTC. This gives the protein CASSKGTSHEQYF.

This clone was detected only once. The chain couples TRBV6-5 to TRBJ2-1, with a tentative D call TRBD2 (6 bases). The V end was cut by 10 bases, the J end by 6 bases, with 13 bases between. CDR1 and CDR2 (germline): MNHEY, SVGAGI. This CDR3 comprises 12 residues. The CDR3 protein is CATSGTRNEQFF. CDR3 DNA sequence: TGTGCCACTTCCGGGACTCGCAATGAGCAGTTCTTC.